This passage covers 3 T cell receptor beta chains from one sample sequenced in a study of neurological immune-mediated disorders. Each CDR3 protein is one row after TCRdb ran MiXCR on the 5' RACE reads. The repertoire holds fewer than 90,000 distinct CDR3 sequences, with around a tenth as singletons. Material for sequencing was PBMCs. These receptors all stem from a man aged 40-55 years in good health.

This clonotype was picked up many times. V usage is TRBV5-1 and J usage is TRBJ2-6; possibly TRBD1 for D (8 bases). Germline CDR1 and CDR2: SGHRS and YFSETQ. This CDR3 contains 19 residues. V lost 3 bases and J 4 bases, leaving 23 bases between the germline ends. Written as DNA, the CDR3 is TGCGCCAGCAGCTCCCTCGGGGGGCAGGGGGCTGGGGGGGCCAACGTCCTGACTTTC. It specifies CASSSLGGQGAGGANVLTF. The full variable domain, in which reference TRBV5-1 and TRBJ2-6 provide the parts outside the CDR3, is KAGVTQTPRYLIKTRGQQVTLSCSPISGHRSVSWYQQTPGQGLQFLFEYFSETQRNKGNFPGRFSGRQFSNSRSEMNVSTLELGDSALYLCASSSLGGQGAGGANVLTFGAGSRLTVL.

This clonotype was recorded a few times. The genes are TRBV9 and TRBJ2-2, with 10 bases aligning to TRBD1. The CDR3 has 17 amino acids. V lost 4 bases to trimming and J lost 6 bases; unmatched junction nucleotides: 12. CDR1 is SGDLS, CDR2 YYNGEE, per germline. CDR3 amino acids: CASSSGQGGELAGELFF. Here the CDR3 DNA reads TGTGCCAGCAGCTCCGGACAGGGGGGTGAACTCGCCGGGGAGCTGTTTTTT.

This clonotype was observed at least ten times. J is TRBJ2-7 and V is TRBV12-3 or TRBV12-4; the match to TRBD1 covers 8 bases. The V and J ends lost 5 bases and 0 bases, in that order; junction bases with no gene match: 6. CDR3 length: 15 amino acids. For the CDR3, the DNA is TGTGCCAGCAGTCCCCGGACAGGGTTCTCCTACGAGCAGTACTTC. Its protein is CASSPRTGFSYEQYF.